These T cell receptor beta chains were read from a single sample in a study of regulatory T cells in long-lasting Graves disease. TCRdb re-derived calls from the multiplex PCR reads in MiXCR, one entry per CDR3 protein. The sample lists 500,000 to 700,000 distinct CDR3 sequences, 16% seen once, with roughly 18% in the top ten. This sample was also put to use in a study of T cells in Graves' hyperthyroidism and ophthalmopathy.

Sequencing used peripheral blood mononuclear cells (PBMCs), obtained at new diagnosis, from a patient treated with antithyroid drugs. These receptors originate from a woman in her twenties or thirties with Graves disease. The CDR3 runs from the conserved cysteine through the conserved F or W. Each record gives: J gene, D gene, CDR3 length, clone size, V gene, CDR3 DNA, CDR3 protein. A D gene is named only where the DNA matches it firmly. The size field is filled for only some rows; it gives once, few, many or a size class.

>TRBJ1-4|NA|18|few|TRBV5-8
TGTGCCAGCAGCCCCCGGCGGGGAGCTAAAGCAACTAATGAAAAACTGTTTTTT
CASSPRRGAKATNEKLFF
>TRBJ1-6|NA|12|few|TRBV28
TGTGCCAGCAGCCTGGCCTTTTCACCCCTCCACTTT
CASSLAFSPLHF
>TRBJ1-5|NA|15|NA|TRBV24-1
TGTGCCACCAGCTCCTCGGGACGGGACAATCAGCCCCAGCATTTT
CATSSSGRDNQPQHF
>TRBJ2-5|TRBD2|16|NA|TRBV6-2/TRBV6-3
TGTGCCAGCAGCTCCCTGGCGGGAGGCCTTGGGAAGACCCAGTACTTC
CASSSLAGGLGKTQYF
>TRBJ2-3|NA|14|many|TRBV7-3
TGTGCCAGCAGCTCCCGGACGGTGACAGATACGCAGTATTTT
CASSSRTVTDTQYF
>TRBJ2-1|NA|12|many|TRBV12-3/TRBV12-4
TGTGCCAGCAGTTTCACCGGGAATGAGCAGTTCTTC
CASSFTGNEQFF
>TRBJ2-1|NA|16|many|TRBV2
TGTGCCAGCAGGGCCGAACAACTCAGGGATCTCAATGAGCAGTTCTTC
CASRAEQLRDLNEQFF
>TRBJ2-3|NA|13|NA|TRBV3-1
TGTGCCAGCAGCCAAACCTGGAAAGATACGCAGTATTTT
CASSQTWKDTQYF
>TRBJ1-2|NA|10|few|TRBV30
TGTGCCTGGAGTGTCGGGCGCTACACCTTC
CAWSVGRYTF
>TRBJ2-7|NA|13|NA|TRBV14
TGTGCCAGCAGCCAAACTCAGGGAACCCGAAGAAACTTC
CASSQTQGTRRNF
>TRBJ2-2|NA|17|NA|TRBV30
TGTGCCTGGAGTCCCACCGACCCTAGGCTAGGCACCGGGGAGCTGTTTTTT
CAWSPTDPRLGTGELFF
>TRBJ2-2|NA|13|NA|TRBV24-1
TGTGCCACCAGTGATTCGGACAGCGGGGAGCTGTTTTTT
CATSDSDSGELFF
>TRBJ1-3|NA|15|few|TRBV20-1
TGCAGTGCTAGACTGACAGGTCGCTCTGGAAACACCATATATTTT
CSARLTGRSGNTIYF
>TRBJ2-5|TRBD1|12|few|TRBV5-1
TGCGCCAGCAGCGAAGGGGGCTCTTCCCAGTACTTC
CASSEGGSSQYF
>TRBJ2-3|NA|14|many|TRBV6-1
TGTGCCAGCAGTGAAGCGCCATTGGGTTATACGCAGTATTTT
CASSEAPLGYTQYF
>TRBJ1-1|TRBD1|15|NA|TRBV18
TGTGCCAGCTCACCCCCGGACAGGTTGAACACTGAAGCTTTCTTT
CASSPPDRLNTEAFF
>TRBJ1-3|NA|17|many|TRBV7-2
TGTGCCAGCAGCCCGACATTGGGACGCGCCTCTGGAAACACCATATATTTT
CASSPTLGRASGNTIYF